The next 30 T cell receptor beta chains were all read from a single sample in a study of blood T cells in healthy people across ages. Primers used in a second PCR of roughly 6 to 12 cycles were a sample-barcoded 5' primer and a J-beta primer mix. TCRdb reprocessed the 5' RACE reads via MiXCR and lists one record per CDR3 protein. The repertoire holds around 1,500,000 distinct CDR3 sequences, with approximately 42% as singletons. Sequencing used blood. These TCRs come from a woman under 30 in good health.

This chain connects TRBV15 to TRBJ2-5; no clear D. Germline V gives CDR1 LNHNV, CDR2 YYDKDF (reference sequence). The CDR3 runs to 13 residues. V lost 1 base to trimming and J lost 3 bases, with 6 bases between them. DNA for the CDR3: TGTGCCACCAGCAGAGGGGTTGAAGAGACCCAGTACTTC. Its translation: CATSRGVEETQYF.

This clonotype turned up a few times. The rearrangement uses TRBV10-3 and TRBJ1-4; TRBD1 matches 7 bases. The CDR3 is 17 residues long. In germline, CDR1 is ENHRY, CDR2 SYGVKD. The V and J ends lost 3 bases and 0 bases, in that order; junction bases with no gene match: 7. The CDR3 coding sequence is TGTGCCATCAGTGAAAACAGGGGAGCCGCAACTAATGAAAAACTGTTTTTT. It translates to CAISENRGAATNEKLFF.

V usage is TRBV5-1 and J usage is TRBJ1-3; D gene unclear. The CDR3 is 15 amino acids. Trimming stripped 0 bases from V and 0 bases from J, with 7 bases between. CDR1 is SGHRS and CDR2 is YFSETQ in the germline V gene. CDR3 amino acids: CASSLAPVSGNTIYF. DNA for the CDR3: TGCGCCAGCAGCTTGGCCCCAGTCTCTGGAAACACCATATATTTT.

The chain employs TRBV5-1 and TRBJ2-7, with TRBD2 matching 11 bases. The ends lost 4 bases at V and 6 bases at J; junction bases unmatched: 9. The length of the CDR3 is 15 residues. From germline, CDR1 is SGHRS and CDR2 YFSETQ. In nucleotides, the CDR3 is TGCGCCAGCAGCCGGGATAGCGGGGGGGCCTTCGAGCAGTACTTC. This encodes CASSRDSGGAFEQYF.

There are many counts of this clonotype. The chain recombines TRBV7-2 with TRBJ2-7; D gene uncertain. Deletions cut 0 bases from V and 1 base from J, with 7 bases between. The CDR3 has 14 amino acids. Per germline, CDR1 SGHTA and CDR2 FQGNSA. This CDR3 is CASSLATVSYEQYF. The CDR3 bases are TGTGCCAGCAGCTTAGCCACAGTGTCCTACGAGCAGTACTTC.

This clonotype was counted only a few times. The chain links TRBV7-2 to TRBJ1-5; 8 bases fit TRBD1. This CDR3 spans 15 amino acids. Germline CDR1 and CDR2: SGHTA and FQGNSA. The junction had 7 bases not matched to a gene; V was cut back by 4 bases and J by 5 bases. CDR3 sequence reads: CASSSRQGSYQPQHF. The CDR3 bases are TGTGCCAGCAGCTCGCGACAGGGGAGCTATCAGCCCCAGCATTTT.

This clonotype was recorded once. The rearrangement uses TRBV28 and TRBJ2-7; a weak D match, TRBD1 (5 bases). With 6 bases removed from V and 7 bases from J, the gap between germline ends came to 22 bases. The V gene's germline CDR1 is MDHEN and CDR2 SYDVKM. The length of the CDR3 is 15 residues. The CDR3, as DNA: TGTGCCAGCAGCCCCAGGGTTTCCGATCCCAATGAGCAGTACTTC. Translated, it gives CASSPRVSDPNEQYF.

The rearrangement uses TRBV30 and TRBJ2-3, with a weak D call TRBD2 (6 bases). Germline values: CDR1 GTSNPN, CDR2 SVGIG (reference sequence). The CDR3 totals 13 residues. Trimming took 0 bases from V and 6 from J, leaving 10 bases between them. The CDR3 DNA reads TGTGCCTGGAGTGTATTACGGGGGGATACGCAGTATTTT. Residues: CAWSVLRGDTQYF.

The chain joins TRBV20-1 to TRBJ1-6; unclear D gene. CDR3 size: 15 residues. The germline V gene has CDR1 DFQATT and CDR2 SNEGSKA (reference sequence). Between the trimmed V and J ends, which lost 4 bases and 0 bases, there was a span of 10 bases. The CDR3 protein is CSAKDVSSYNSPLHF. The DNA for the CDR3 is TGCAGTGCTAAGGACGTGAGCTCCTATAATTCACCCCTCCACTTT.

The rearrangement uses TRBV2 and TRBJ2-3, with a tentative D call TRBD2 (5 bases). V lost 6 bases and J 2 bases, leaving 18 bases between the germline ends. CDR3 length equals 16 residues. Germline-derived CDR1 and CDR2 are SNHLY and FYNNEI. As DNA, the CDR3 is TGTGCCAGCAGGCTGCGACTAACCTTAGACACAGATACGCAGTATTTT. It encodes CASRLRLTLDTDTQYF.

A few counts support this clonotype. The chain couples TRBV11-2 to TRBJ2-3; 8 nucleotides line up with TRBD2. The germline V gene encodes CDR1 SGHAT and CDR2 FQNNGV. The J segment lost 0 bases and the V segment lost 4 bases, leaving 15 bases of the junction unmatched. CDR3 length: 19 amino acids. CDR3 in amino acids: CASSSVTLRTGGSTDTQYF. The CDR3 DNA reads TGTGCCAGCAGCTCAGTAACCCTTAGGACGGGGGGGAGCACAGATACGCAGTATTTT.

This clonotype was counted many times. V usage is TRBV4-1 and J usage is TRBJ2-1; 8 bases map to TRBD2. CDR1 MGHRA and CDR2 YSYEKL come from the germline V gene. The ends lost 0 bases at V and 4 bases at J; junction bases unmatched: 5. This CDR3 spans 16 amino acids. Here the CDR3 reads CASSQDGPSGYNEQFF. Here the CDR3 DNA reads TGCGCCAGCAGCCAAGATGGCCCTAGCGGGTACAATGAGCAGTTCTTC.

The V gene is TRBV2, the J gene TRBJ1-6; D perhaps matches TRBD1 (5 bases). The germline CDR1 and CDR2 sequences are SNHLY and FYNNEI. Trimming took off 7 bases at V and 3 bases at J, with 16 bases between the two ends. CDR3 length: 16 amino acids. This chain's CDR3 is CASNSVGVSYNSPLHF. DNA of the CDR3: TGTGCCAGCAATAGTGTGGGGGTTAGCTATAATTCACCCCTCCACTTT.

This chain joins TRBV11-2 and TRBJ2-1; TRBD2 matches 7 bases. The CDR3 length is 16 residues. V trimming: 3 bases; J trimming: 8 bases; junction bases outside the gene matches: 13. In germline, CDR1 is SGHAT, CDR2 FQNNGV. DNA for the CDR3: TGTGCCAGCAGCTTTTCGAGCGGGGCGGGGATCCATGAGCAGTTCTTC. Translated: CASSFSSGAGIHEQFF.

The chain recombines TRBV5-1 with TRBJ2-1; a weak D match, TRBD1 (6 bases). The CDR3 runs to 20 residues. The V and J ends lost 3 bases and 0 bases respectively, with 25 bases between them. CDR1 and CDR2 from the germline V gene are SGHRS and YFSETQ. CDR3 protein: CASSSPLGRDTLSSYNEQFF. The CDR3 DNA reads as TGCGCCAGCAGCTCGCCCCTGGGTCGGGACACCCTGAGCTCCTACAATGAGCAGTTCTTC.

The sample holds many counts of this clonotype. The chain joins TRBV7-2 to TRBJ1-2; a weak D match, TRBD1 (6 bases). This CDR3 contains 15 residues. Trimming removed 4 bases at V and 2 bases at J, with 14 bases between. From germline, CDR1 is SGHTA and CDR2 FQGNSA. CDR3: CASSSDTGTNYGYTF. The CDR3 nucleotides are TGTGCCAGCAGCTCGGATACAGGGACAAACTATGGCTACACCTTC.

The chain combines TRBV7-2 with TRBJ1-2; D possibly corresponds to TRBD1 (5 bases). The CDR3 length is 14 residues. V was trimmed by 3 bases and J by 5 bases, leaving 13 bases between them. Germline CDR1 and CDR2: SGHTA and FQGNSA. The CDR3 DNA reads TGTGCCAGCAGCTTCGTCGCGGGGCCTTATGGCTACACCTTC. The encoded protein is CASSFVAGPYGYTF.

This clonotype turned up a few times. The chain is built from TRBV20-1 and TRBJ2-7, with no clear D. The CDR3 is 13 residues long. Trimming took off 3 bases at V and 3 bases at J, with 12 bases between the two ends. Germline V gene lookup returns CDR1 DFQATT and CDR2 SNEGSKA (reference sequence). The DNA for the CDR3 is TGCAGTGCTAGTCGGGTAGAACGCTACGAGCAGTACTTC. Its translation is CSASRVERYEQYF.

The chain uses TRBV10-3 and TRBJ1-2; unclear D gene. The germline V and J ends were trimmed by 6 bases and 0 bases, with 14 bases remaining between them. Germline loops: CDR1 ENHRY, CDR2 SYGVKD. The CDR3 is 15 amino acids. The CDR3 protein is CAISLLGLSNYGYTF. DNA for the CDR3: TGTGCCATCAGCTTGCTGGGTCTTTCTAACTATGGCTACACCTTC.

This clonotype was seen more than once but under ten times. This chain uses TRBV7-9 with TRBJ2-1; no reliable D call. Between the trimmed V and J ends, which lost 7 bases and 10 bases, there was a span of 11 bases. Looked up from germline, CDR1 is SEHNR and CDR2 is FQNEAQ (reference sequence). This CDR3 is built from 11 residues. The CDR3 here is CASTSVEEQFF. Written as DNA, the CDR3 is TGTGCCAGCACCTCGGTGGAGGAGCAGTTCTTC.

This rearrangement joins TRBV20-1 to TRBJ1-2; TRBD1 is a possible D gene (6 bases). Germline CDR1 and CDR2: DFQATT and SNEGSKA (reference sequence). The V end was cut by 3 bases, the J end by 1 base, with 12 bases between. This CDR3 has 14 amino acids. CDR3 residues: CSASNAGVNYGYTF. CDR3 DNA sequence: TGCAGTGCTAGTAATGCAGGGGTTAACTATGGCTACACCTTC.

The J gene is TRBJ1-5, the V gene TRBV6-5; TRBD1 agrees at 8 bases. This CDR3 has 16 amino acids. Germline loops: CDR1 MNHEY, CDR2 SVGAGI. V lost 4 bases, J lost 2 bases, and 7 bases stayed unmatched. The CDR3 bases are TGTGCCAGCAGTTCGACCGACAGGGGCGGCAATCAGCCCCAGCATTTT. Its translation: CASSSTDRGGNQPQHF.

This clonotype showed up just once. J is TRBJ1-2 and V is TRBV19; 8 nucleotides align to TRBD1. There are 13 residues in the CDR3. The germline CDR1 and CDR2 sequences are LNHDA and SQIVND (reference sequence). Trimming at V came to 8 bases and at J to 5 bases, leaving 7 bases not matched to a gene. The CDR3 spells CASEDTGGYGYTF. The CDR3 DNA sequence: TGTGCCAGTGAAGATACAGGGGGATATGGCTACACCTTC. Combining the CDR3 with reference TRBV19 and TRBJ1-2 gives the whole variable domain DGGITQSPKYLFRKEGQNVTLSCEQNLNHDAMYWYRQDPGQGLRLIYYSQIVNDFQKGDIAEGYSVSREKKESFPLTVTSAQKNPTAFYLCASEDTGGYGYTFGSGTRLTVV.

V is TRBV20-1 and J is TRBJ2-1, with 8 bases that match TRBD2. The CDR3 has 14 amino acids. CDR1 DFQATT and CDR2 SNEGSKA come from the germline V gene (reference sequence). V gave up 4 bases and J gave up 4 bases; unmatched junction bases: 6. The chain's CDR3 is CSAKKTSGYNEQFF. CDR3 nucleotide sequence: TGCAGTGCTAAAAAAACTAGCGGTTACAATGAGCAGTTCTTC.

With regard to this clonotype: A much more abundant neighbour one base away suggests this may be a read error. The chain uses TRBV27 and TRBJ2-7, with 8 bases lining up with TRBD2. Germline assignment: CDR1 MNHEY and CDR2 SMNVEV (reference sequence). Losses at the gene ends were 6 bases for V and 5 bases for J; bases not matched to a gene: 6. The CDR3 runs to 13 residues. The CDR3 sequence: CASRPFSGDEQYF. The DNA of the CDR3 is TGTGCCAGCAGACCGTTTAGCGGGGACGAGCAGTACTTC.

This chain uses TRBV11-3 with TRBJ2-1, with 9 bases identical to TRBD2. The CDR3 is 18 amino acids. Germline V gives CDR1 SGHNT, CDR2 YENEEA. With V trimmed by 0 bases and J by 11 bases, 17 bases remained unmatched. Written as DNA, the CDR3 is TGTGCCAGCAGCTTAGATGAGGCGGGAGGGCCGCCGTCTTTCAAGCAGTTCTTC. It is translated as CASSLDEAGGPPSFKQFF.

The chain employs TRBV10-3 and TRBJ2-6, with 7 nucleotides matching TRBD1. The CDR3 is 19 amino acids. CDR1 is ENHRY, CDR2 SYGVKD, per germline. The trim removed 0 bases at V and 0 bases at J, leaving 8 bases unmatched. The CDR3 coding sequence is TGTGCCATCAGTGAGTCGTCGGGACAGAAAGTCTCTGGGGCCAACGTCCTGACTTTC. Protein sequence: CAISESSGQKVSGANVLTF.

The chain carries TRBV25-1 and TRBJ2-7, with 7 positions matching TRBD2. Germline lookup yields CDR1 MGHDK and CDR2 SYGVNS. Losses at the gene ends were 0 bases for V and 5 bases for J; bases not matched to a gene: 13. The CDR3 covers 17 residues. As DNA, the CDR3 is TGTGCCAGCAGTGAATATTTCCCCCCGGCGGGAGAAAACGAGCAGTACTTC. Its translation: CASSEYFPPAGENEQYF.

The chain joins TRBV12-3 or TRBV12-4 to TRBJ2-5; TRBD1 matches at 8 bases. The CDR3 has 13 residues. The junction had 10 bases not matched to a gene; V was cut back by 5 bases and J by 11 bases. The CDR3 nucleotides read TGTGCCAGCAGTGCACTGGGGACAGGTGAGCAGTACTTC. This codes for CASSALGTGEQYF.

This chain joins TRBV2 and TRBJ2-7, with 8 bases identical to TRBD1. Losses at the gene ends were 7 bases for V and 2 bases for J; bases not matched to a gene: 4. This CDR3 has 13 residues. Germline loops: CDR1 SNHLY, CDR2 FYNNEI. CDR3 nucleotide sequence: TGTGCCAGCACTAAGGACAGGGCCTACGAGCAGTACTTC. It translates to CASTKDRAYEQYF.